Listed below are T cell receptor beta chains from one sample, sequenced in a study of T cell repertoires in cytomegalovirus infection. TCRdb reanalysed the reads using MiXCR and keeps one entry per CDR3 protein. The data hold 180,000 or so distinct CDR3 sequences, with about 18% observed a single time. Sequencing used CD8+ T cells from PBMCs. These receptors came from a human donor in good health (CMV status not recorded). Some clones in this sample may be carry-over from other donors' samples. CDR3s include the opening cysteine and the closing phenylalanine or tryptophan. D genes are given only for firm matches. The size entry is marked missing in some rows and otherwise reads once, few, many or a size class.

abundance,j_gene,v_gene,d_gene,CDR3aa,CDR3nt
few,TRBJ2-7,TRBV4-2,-,CASSQELRTASYEQYF,TGTGCCAGCAGCCAAGAATTGAGGACAGCATCCTACGAGCAGTACTTC
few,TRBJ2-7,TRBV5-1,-,CASSWQWPDTSYEQYF,TGCGCCAGCAGCTGGCAGTGGCCGGACACCTCCTACGAGCAGTACTTC
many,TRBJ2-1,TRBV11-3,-,CASSLSGSYNEQFF,TGTGCCAGCAGCTTATCCGGGTCCTACAATGAGCAGTTCTTC
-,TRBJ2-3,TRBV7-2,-,CASSLLAGPADTQYF,TGTGCCAGCAGCTTACTCGCGGGCCCCGCAGATACGCAGTATTTT
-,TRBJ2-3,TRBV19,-,CASSIVVTDTQYF,TGTGCCAGTAGTATAGTAGTCACAGATACGCAGTATTTT
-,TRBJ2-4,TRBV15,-,CATSRDRAVGDIQYF,TGTGCCACCAGCAGAGATAGAGCGGTAGGGGATATTCAGTACTTC
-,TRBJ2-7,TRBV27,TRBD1,CASSPSGQGKYYEQYF,TGTGCCAGCAGTCCGTCGGGACAGGGGAAATACTACGAGCAGTACTTC
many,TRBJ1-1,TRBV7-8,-,CASSTVGTLNTEAFF,TGTGCCAGCAGCACAGTAGGGACGTTGAACACTGAAGCTTTCTTT
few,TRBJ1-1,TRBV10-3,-,CAISESTRNAEAFF,TGTGCCATCAGTGAGTCGACACGGAACGCTGAAGCTTTCTTT
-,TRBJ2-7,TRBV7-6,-,CASSSGQPSEQYF,TGTGCCAGCAGCTCCGGACAGCCGAGCGAGCAGTACTTC
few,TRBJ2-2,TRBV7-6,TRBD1,CASSFGDSTNTGELFF,TGTGCCAGCAGCTTCGGGGACAGCACGAACACCGGGGAGCTGTTTTTT
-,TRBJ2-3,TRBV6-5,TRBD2,CASTPLAGGLPDTQYF,TGTGCCAGCACCCCACTAGCGGGGGGCCTTCCAGATACGCAGTATTTT
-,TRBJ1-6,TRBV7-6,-,CASSLALAGTPLHF,TGTGCCAGCAGCTTAGCGTTGGCGGGGACACCCCTCCACTTT
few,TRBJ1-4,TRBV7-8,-,CASSFFPATGDEKLFF,TGTGCCAGCAGTTTTTTTCCAGCAACCGGGGATGAAAAACTGTTTTTT
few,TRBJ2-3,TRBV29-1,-,CSVEEGTALGTQYF,TGCAGCGTTGAAGAAGGGACGGCCTTGGGTACGCAGTATTTT
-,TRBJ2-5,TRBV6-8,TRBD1,CASRKTGGQETQYF,TGTGCCAGCAGGAAGACAGGGGGCCAAGAGACCCAGTACTTC
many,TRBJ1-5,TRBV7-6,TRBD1,CASSLGFIGGGQPQHF,TGTGCCAGCAGCTTAGGTTTTATAGGGGGCGGCCAGCCCCAGCATTTT